These 32 T cell receptor beta chains were all obtained from the same sample, sequenced in a study of T cell repertoires in cytomegalovirus infection. MiXCR, run by TCRdb on the reads, gives a single entry per CDR3 protein. The sample comprises about 310,000 distinct CDR3 sequences, roughly 17% of which are singletons, and 12% rests with the top ten. The sample taken for sequencing was PBMCs. The receptor source for this set is a human donor in good health (CMV status not recorded). Some clones in this sample may be carry-over from other donors' samples.

This clonotype showed up just a few times. The V gene is TRBV7-2, the J gene TRBJ1-5; 9 bases line up with TRBD1. This CDR3 comprises 15 residues. Germline V gene sequence: CDR1 SGHTA, CDR2 FQGNSA. J was trimmed by 5 bases and V by 4 bases; bases with no gene match: 6. This CDR3 is CASSSGTGRHQPQHF. In DNA, the CDR3 is TGTGCCAGCAGCTCCGGGACAGGGCGTCATCAGCCCCAGCATTTT.

CDR3 bases: TGTGCCAGCAGCCCGGGGACCGGCAACTCCTACGAGCAGTACTTC. It translates to CASSPGTGNSYEQYF. J is TRBJ2-7 and V is TRBV7-9, with D tentatively TRBD1 or TRBD2 (5 bases each). Between the trimmed V and J ends, which lost 5 bases and 0 bases, there was a span of 14 bases. Germline-derived CDR1 and CDR2 are SEHNR and FQNEAQ (reference sequence). The CDR3 is made up of 15 amino acids.

The gene calls are TRBV2 and TRBJ1-2; D gene uncertain. Germline CDR1 reads SNHLY; CDR2 reads FYNNEI. The CDR3 has 14 amino acids. Trimming removed 6 bases from V and 5 bases from J, with 16 bases in between. For the CDR3, the DNA is TGTGCCAGCAGGGACGGGGTGGGCCTTTATGGCTACACCTTC. Amino acid sequence: CASRDGVGLYGYTF.

J is TRBJ2-1 and V is TRBV5-8; TRBD2 aligns across 9 bases. CDR1 is SGHTS, CDR2 YDEGEE, per germline. The CDR3 sequence is 18 residues long. With 4 bases clipped from V and 0 bases from J, the junction kept 11 bases outside the gene matches. For the CDR3, the DNA is TGTGCCAGCAGCGCCCTGCTGACTAGCGGTAGCTCCTACAATGAGCAGTTCTTC. This encodes CASSALLTSGSSYNEQFF.

The chain employs TRBV4-2 and TRBJ2-7, with D tentatively TRBD1 or TRBD2 (5 bases each). The CDR3 is 16 residues long. CDR1 and CDR2 (germline): LGHNA, YNFKEQ. The germline V and J ends were trimmed by 5 bases and 7 bases, with 24 bases remaining between them. The CDR3 DNA reads as TGTGCCAGCAGCTCTCATTCCGGGACCGTTGAGCGGGAGCAGTACTTC. Amino acids: CASSSHSGTVEREQYF.

Ten or more counts support this clonotype. V is TRBV6-2 or TRBV6-3 and J is TRBJ2-7; TRBD1 agrees at 10 bases. With V trimmed by 6 bases and J by 4 bases, 9 bases remained unmatched. Germline CDR1 reads MNHEY; CDR2 reads SVGEGT. The CDR3 extends over 15 amino acids. The CDR3 loop reads CASRWTDRGFYEQYF. CDR3 DNA: TGTGCCAGCAGATGGACGGACAGGGGGTTTTACGAGCAGTACTTC.

This clonotype has a count of ten or more. This chain uses TRBV12-3 or TRBV12-4 with TRBJ1-5, with D unclear. The ends were cut back, 6 bases at V and 0 bases at J, with 12 bases in the middle. The CDR3 runs 15 residues. The CDR3 nucleotides read TGTGCCAGCAGGTTGAGGGAATATAGCAATCAGCCCCAGCATTTT. Amino acids: CASRLREYSNQPQHF.

This clonotype was counted a few times. V is TRBV7-8 and J is TRBJ2-3; 8 bases agree with TRBD2. V dropped 10 bases and J dropped 2; count of bases not matched to a gene: 5. CDR1 and CDR2 (germline): SGHVS, FQNEAQ. This CDR3 is 13 amino acids long. This CDR3 reads CAIRGGHTDTQYF. CDR3 DNA: TGTGCCATCCGGGGGGGGCACACAGATACGCAGTATTTT.

The chain couples TRBV6-1 to TRBJ1-5; D uncertain. The CDR3 covers 13 residues. Deletions cut 2 bases from V and 5 bases from J, with 7 bases between. Germline V gives CDR1 MNHNS, CDR2 SASEGT. The CDR3 DNA reads as TGTGCCAGCAGTGAAAATCGGGATCAGCCCCAGCATTTT. This sequence encodes CASSENRDQPQHF.

The chain has TRBV12-3 or TRBV12-4 and TRBJ2-5; the D gene could be TRBD1 or TRBD2 (5 bases each). CDR3 size: 14 residues. Trimming removed 3 bases at V and 1 base at J, with 9 bases between. The CDR3 sequence: CASSLGVSQETQYF. The CDR3, as DNA: TGTGCCAGCAGTTTGGGGGTGTCCCAAGAGACCCAGTACTTC.

J is TRBJ2-7 and V is TRBV27; 9 nucleotides agree with TRBD2. With V trimmed by 5 bases and J by 4 bases, 6 bases remained unmatched. The CDR3 is 14 residues long. Germline CDR1 is MNHEY and CDR2 is SMNVEV (reference sequence). Here the CDR3 DNA reads TGTGCCAGCAGTCGACTAGCGGAAATTTACGAGCAGTACTTC. It specifies CASSRLAEIYEQYF.

A note on this clonotype: A read error may account for a junction end that differs from germline. The J gene is TRBJ1-2, the V gene TRBV7-9; D gene unclear. Looked up from germline, CDR1 is SEHNR and CDR2 is FQNEAQ (reference sequence). This CDR3 contains 14 residues. CDR3 residues: CASSPPLSVYDYTF. The CDR3 DNA reads TGTGCCAGCAGCCCCCCTCTAAGCGTCTATGACTACACCTTC.

In this sample, this clonotype turned up many times. The J gene is TRBJ1-1, the V gene TRBV12-3 or TRBV12-4, with 9 bases matching TRBD1. J was trimmed by 4 bases and V by 4 bases; bases with no gene match: 7. The CDR3 is made up of 15 amino acids. The CDR3 region has the DNA TGTGCCAGCAGTTCCCACGGGACAGGGACCACTGAAGCTTTCTTT. It translates to CASSSHGTGTTEAFF.

CDR3 amino acids: CAISDNEVGTYEQYF. As DNA, the CDR3 is TGTGCCATCAGTGATAATGAGGTTGGCACCTACGAGCAGTACTTC. V usage is TRBV10-3 and J usage is TRBJ2-7; no clear D. V lost 3 bases to trimming and J lost 2 bases, with 14 bases between them. This CDR3 contains 15 residues. CDR1 is ENHRY, CDR2 SYGVKD, per germline.

The J gene is TRBJ2-2, the V gene TRBV12-3 or TRBV12-4, with unresolved D. The CDR3 is 11 residues long. With 7 bases removed from V and 8 bases from J, the gap between germline ends came to 8 bases. CDR3 nucleotides: TGTGCCAGCACCCTAGTGGGGGAGCTGTTTTTT. Protein product: CASTLVGELFF.

The CDR3 DNA reads TGCAGTGCTTCGACGGGACTTTATAGCAATCAGCCCCAGCATTTT. Residues: CSASTGLYSNQPQHF. The rearrangement links TRBV20-1 to TRBJ1-5; a possible D gene is TRBD1 (5 bases). V was pared by 5 bases and J by 0 bases, with 14 bases between. This CDR3 is 15 amino acids long. Germline CDR1 reads DFQATT; CDR2 reads SNEGSKA (reference sequence).

This clonotype was found a few times. The rearrangement joins TRBV12-3 or TRBV12-4 to TRBJ1-1; no firm D call. V was shortened by 0 bases and J by 2 bases, with 7 bases between the two germline ends. The CDR3 loop spans 14 amino acids. The CDR3 DNA sequence: TGTGCCAGCAGTTTAGCGCTTCACAACACTGAAGCTTTCTTT. Encoded protein: CASSLALHNTEAFF.

This clonotype appeared many times. The chain uses TRBV6-2 or TRBV6-3 and TRBJ2-7; D unresolved. CDR3 length: 13 amino acids. Trimming left V 8 bases short and J 2 bases short, with 13 bases between. Germline values: CDR1 MNHEY, CDR2 SVGEGT. Here the CDR3 reads CASGPALPYEQYF. DNA of the CDR3: TGTGCCAGCGGACCGGCCCTACCCTACGAGCAGTACTTC.

The chain is built from TRBV7-9 and TRBJ1-2, with D possibly being TRBD1 (6 bases). V was shortened by 3 bases and J by 8 bases, with 22 bases between the two germline ends. Per the germline V gene, CDR1 is SEHNR and CDR2 is FQNEAQ (reference sequence). The CDR3 extends over 16 amino acids. CDR3 nucleotide sequence: TGTGCCAGCAGCTTTGCTATCGGTATCGGGGGCAACGGCTACACCTTC. Its translation: CASSFAIGIGGNGYTF.

This chain joins TRBV20-1 and TRBJ2-5; TRBD1 or TRBD2 may be the D gene (8 bases each). This CDR3 region has 15 residues. Germline-derived CDR1 and CDR2 are DFQATT and SNEGSKA (reference sequence). The V gene lost 7 bases and the J gene lost 3 bases, with 21 bases spanning the gap. The CDR3 region has the DNA TGCAGTGGAACCGAGAGCGGGGGACAGGAAGAGACCCAGTACTTC. Amino acid sequence: CSGTESGGQEETQYF.

This clonotype was counted at least ten times. The chain carries TRBV20-1 and TRBJ2-6; D may be TRBD1 (6 bases). With 3 bases removed from V and 2 bases from J, the gap between germline ends came to 14 bases. Germline V CDR1 and CDR2: DFQATT, SNEGSKA (reference sequence). CDR3 length: 16 residues. Here the CDR3 DNA reads TGCAGTGCTAGTCGACAGGTCCAAGCTGGGGCCAACGTCCTGACTTTC. It is translated as CSASRQVQAGANVLTF.

This clonotype has just a few counts. The J gene is TRBJ2-5, the V gene TRBV6-1; 7 bases agree with TRBD1. V lost 5 bases and J lost 5; bases outside the gene matches: 17. CDR1 is MNHNS and CDR2 is SASEGT in the germline V gene. This CDR3 has 17 amino acids. The CDR3: CASSPSVNRGKRETQYF. CDR3 bases: TGTGCCAGCAGTCCCTCCGTAAACAGGGGCAAGAGGGAGACCCAGTACTTC.

In its sample, this clonotype was seen a few times. The V and J genes are TRBV7-2 and TRBJ1-5; weak D call: TRBD1 (5 bases). The CDR3 is 17 amino acids. The V gene lost 1 base and the J gene lost 0 bases, with 13 bases spanning the gap. Looked up from germline, CDR1 is SGHTA and CDR2 is FQGNSA. The CDR3 DNA is TGTGCCAGCAGCTTAGGTGGGGGACCCTATAGCAATCAGCCCCAGCATTTT. Encoded protein: CASSLGGGPYSNQPQHF. The full variable domain, its missing parts supplied by reference TRBV7-2 and TRBJ1-5, is GAGVSQSPSNKVTEKGKDVELRCDPISGHTALYWYRQSLGQGLEFLIYFQGNSAPDKSGLPSDRFSAERTGGSVSTLTIQRTQQEDSAVYLCASSLGGGPYSNQPQHFGDGTRLSIL.

There are a few counts of this clonotype. This chain uses TRBV6-2 or TRBV6-3 with TRBJ1-5; D is uncertain. Germline V CDR1 and CDR2: MNHEY, SVGEGT. This CDR3 is 16 amino acids long. V lost 0 bases and J 4 bases, leaving 13 bases between the germline ends. CDR3 loop: CASSYSDGVGNQPQHF. The CDR3 nucleotides are TGTGCCAGCAGTTACTCCGATGGGGTAGGTAATCAGCCCCAGCATTTT.

This clonotype occurred many times. This sequence joins TRBV28 and TRBJ1-1; D is ambiguous. Trimming stripped 3 bases from V and 5 bases from J, with 7 bases between. Germline-derived CDR1 and CDR2 are MDHEN and SYDVKM. The CDR3 spans 12 residues. The CDR3 reads CASSLMLTEAFF. The CDR3 nucleotides read TGTGCCAGCAGTTTGATGCTAACTGAAGCTTTCTTT. The variable domain in full, completed from reference TRBV28 and TRBJ1-1, reads DVKVTQSSRYLVKRTGEKVFLECVQDMDHENMFWYRQDPGLGLRLIYFSYDVKMKEKGDIPEGYSVSREKKERFSLILESASTNQTSMYLCASSLMLTEAFFGQGTRLTVV.

In its sample, this clonotype was seen many times. The rearrangement joins TRBV7-9 to TRBJ1-2; weak D call: TRBD1 (6 bases). Trimming stripped 5 bases from V and 4 bases from J, with 14 bases between. Germline V gives CDR1 SEHNR, CDR2 FQNEAQ (reference sequence). The length of the CDR3 is 14 residues. The CDR3 sequence: CASSKDRLGYGYTF. The CDR3 region has the DNA TGTGCCAGCAGCAAGGACAGACTAGGCTATGGCTACACCTTC.

V and J are TRBV28 and TRBJ1-5; 8 positions match TRBD1. There are 15 residues in the CDR3. The V segment lost 4 bases and the J segment 10 bases; nucleotides outside the gene matches: 12. Germline CDR1 is MDHEN and CDR2 is SYDVKM. This chain's CDR3 is CASSSSGTGLSPQHF. The DNA of the CDR3 is TGTGCCAGCAGTTCCTCCGGGACAGGTTTGTCCCCCCAGCATTTT.

In this sample, this clonotype turned up many times. This chain joins TRBV12-5 and TRBJ2-1; 9 nucleotides align to TRBD1. V lost 7 bases, J lost 1 base, and 11 bases stayed unmatched. This CDR3 is built from 17 residues. Germline V gene lookup returns CDR1 LGHNT and CDR2 FRNRAP. This CDR3 is CASAKGGQGPSYNEQFF. DNA for the CDR3: TGTGCTAGTGCCAAGGGGGGACAGGGCCCTTCCTACAATGAGCAGTTCTTC. Looking up the rest from reference TRBV12-5 and TRBJ2-1 gives the full variable domain: DARVTQTPRHKVTEMGQEVTMRCQPILGHNTVFWYRQTMMQGLELLAYFRNRAPLDDSGMPKDRFSAEMPDATLATLKIQPSEPRDSAVYFCASAKGGQGPSYNEQFFGPGTRLTVL.

This rearrangement joins TRBV20-1 to TRBJ2-2, with 9 nucleotides matching TRBD2. The CDR3 runs to 14 residues. Germline V gene lookup returns CDR1 DFQATT and CDR2 SNEGSKA (reference sequence). V lost 5 bases, J lost 4 bases, and 5 bases stayed unmatched. The CDR3 sequence is CSALAGASTGELFF. The CDR3, as DNA: TGCAGTGCTTTAGCGGGGGCCTCCACCGGGGAGCTGTTTTTT.

At least ten counts were recorded for this clonotype. The V gene is TRBV19, the J gene TRBJ2-3, with TRBD1 identical over 9 bases. In germline, CDR1 is LNHDA, CDR2 SQIVND (reference sequence). This CDR3 is 16 amino acids long. J lost 7 bases, V lost 6 bases, and 14 bases had no gene match. CDR3 sequence reads: CASSPTPGQGMNTQYF. CDR3 bases: TGTGCCAGTAGCCCCACCCCGGGACAGGGTATGAATACGCAGTATTTT.

This clonotype was detected many times. V and J are TRBV28 and TRBJ2-2, with D possibly TRBD1 on 6 matching bases. CDR1 is MDHEN and CDR2 is SYDVKM in the germline V gene. The V end was cut by 3 bases, the J end by 0 bases, with 14 bases between. CDR3 size: 17 residues. The CDR3 nucleotides read TGTGCCAGCAGTTTCTCCAGGGGAACGCCGAACACCGGGGAGCTGTTTTTT. It yields the protein CASSFSRGTPNTGELFF.

The chain links TRBV2 to TRBJ2-5; 9 nucleotides agree with TRBD1. CDR1 and CDR2 from the germline V gene are SNHLY and FYNNEI. Trimming cost V 5 bases and J 4 bases; bases outside gene matches: 2. The CDR3 spans 13 residues. The CDR3 loop reads CASSNRGRETQYF. CDR3 DNA: TGTGCCAGCAGTAACAGGGGGCGAGAGACCCAGTACTTC.